This TCR beta chain is from a study of identical twins. The CDR3 consists of 14 residues. Germline V lookup: CDR1 MDHEN, CDR2 SYDVKM. V gave up 3 bases and J gave up 7 bases, with 13 bases separating them. TCRdb itself ran the 5' RACE reads through MiXCR, one entry per CDR3 protein. This sample carries about 890,000 distinct CDR3 sequences, approximately 13% of them seen once, and the ten largest clones take about 1.5%. The same sample was also used in a study of yellow fever vaccine responses in identical twins.

Sequenced: PBMCs. The clonotype comes from a woman younger than 30 in good health. This sequence joins TRBV28 and TRBJ1-5, with unresolved D. The CDR3 sequence: CASSFDATGQPQHF. CDR3 in DNA: TGTGCCAGCAGTTTCGATGCCACGGGACAGCCCCAGCATTTT.